The next 21 T cell receptor beta chains were all read from a single sample in a study of blood T cell repertoires in COVID-19. Repertoires were generated with immunoSEQ multiplex PCR, while TCRdb's copy carries only in-frame clones and drops some. The sample includes 250,000 to 300,000 clones, roughly nine tenths of them seen just once. The source material was peripheral blood. The receptors here all came from a woman under 40 with COVID-19, enrolled during active disease.

The V and J genes are TRBV11-3 and TRBJ2-7; 8 nucleotides align to TRBD2. The V segment lost 1 base and the J segment 3 bases; nucleotides outside the gene matches: 5. The CDR3 has 15 amino acids. Germline V lookup: CDR1 SGHNT, CDR2 YENEEA. As DNA, the CDR3 is TGTGCCAGCAGCTTAGGAGCGGGGGACCACTACGAGCAGTACTTC. Protein: CASSLGAGDHYEQYF.

The chain combines TRBV4-1 with TRBJ2-3; tentatively, D is TRBD1 (5 bases). Germline lookup yields CDR1 MGHRA and CDR2 YSYEKL. This CDR3 comprises 16 residues. The V end was cut by 3 bases, the J end by 0 bases, with 13 bases between. The DNA for the CDR3 is TGCGCCAGCAGCCATCCAAGACAGTATAGCACAGATACGCAGTATTTT. Translating it yields CASSHPRQYSTDTQYF.

The chain is built from TRBV11-2 and TRBJ2-1, with a possible D match to TRBD1 (5 bases). CDR1 is SGHAT and CDR2 is FQNNGV in the germline V gene. This CDR3 comprises 14 residues. Deletions cut 4 bases from V and 4 bases from J, with 11 bases between. The CDR3 region is CASSSVQGYNEQFF. The CDR3 coding sequence is TGTGCCAGCAGCTCTGTCCAGGGATACAATGAGCAGTTCTTC. The whole variable domain, filled in from reference TRBV11-2 and TRBJ2-1, reads EAGVAQSPRYKIIEKRQSVAFWCNPISGHATLYWYQQILGQGPKLLIQFQNNGVVDDSQLPKDRFSAERLKGVDSTLKIQPAKLEDSAVYLCASSSVQGYNEQFFGPGTRLTVL.

In this sample, this clone turned up once. The CDR3 region is CASSDEAVTGGQETQYF. The CDR3 DNA reads TGTGCCAGCAGCGACGAGGCGGTAACAGGGGGCCAAGAGACCCAGTACTTC. V gene TRBV9 combines with J gene TRBJ2-5, with 8 bases matching TRBD1. The length of the CDR3 is 17 residues. V dropped 3 bases and J dropped 1; count of bases not matched to a gene: 11. Germline values: CDR1 SGDLS, CDR2 YYNGEE.

A note on this clone: The germline gene is not matched at one end of the junction; a read error may be the cause. This rearrangement joins TRBV27 to TRBJ1-6; D remains unclear. Germline-derived CDR1 and CDR2 are MNHEY and SMNVEV (reference sequence). This CDR3 spans 13 amino acids. The CDR3 DNA reads TGTGCCAGCAGTGCATCCTATCATTCACCCCTCCACTTT. Translated: CASSASYHSPLHF.

V gene TRBV27 combines with J gene TRBJ1-4, with D possibly matching TRBD1 (5 bases). The CDR3 totals 15 residues. Trimming took off 6 bases at V and 8 bases at J, with 19 bases between the two ends. Germline V gene data show CDR1 as MNHEY and CDR2 as SMNVEV (reference sequence). For the CDR3, the DNA is TGTGCCAGCAGGGGCGCGGGGGGACGTCAGGAAAAACTGTTTTTT. Translated, it gives CASRGAGGRQEKLFF.

The chain couples TRBV5-1 to TRBJ2-5; 12 positions match TRBD2. V dropped 6 bases and J dropped 5; count of bases not matched to a gene: 5. Germline V lookup: CDR1 SGHRS, CDR2 YFSETQ. This CDR3 region has 14 residues. In DNA, the CDR3 is TGCGCCAGCACTAGCGGGGGGGCCGGGGAGACCCAGTACTTC. Translated: CASTSGGAGETQYF.

This chain links TRBV2 with TRBJ2-2, with a weak D call TRBD1 (6 bases). CDR1 SNHLY and CDR2 FYNNEI come from the germline V gene. The CDR3 covers 15 residues. V was pared by 5 bases and J by 4 bases, with 14 bases between. For the CDR3, the DNA is TGTGCCAGCAGTCAGCCGGGACATAGCACCGGGGAGCTGTTTTTT. This translates into CASSQPGHSTGELFF.

The V gene is TRBV18, the J gene TRBJ2-2; no firm D call. The CDR3 covers 12 residues. Per germline, CDR1 KGHSH and CDR2 LQKENI. Trimming cost V 6 bases and J 6 bases, with 8 bases left between them. CDR3 in amino acids: CASSGVSGELFF. DNA for the CDR3: TGTGCCAGCTCCGGAGTATCCGGGGAGCTGTTTTTT.

The chain carries TRBV11-2 and TRBJ2-5; weak D call: TRBD2 (7 bases). Germline V CDR1 and CDR2: SGHAT, FQNNGV. With 1 base removed from V and 5 bases from J, the gap between germline ends came to 20 bases. This CDR3 region has 17 residues. The CDR3 region is CASSLVVGGHFWETQYF. CDR3 in DNA: TGTGCCAGCAGCTTAGTTGTGGGGGGGCACTTTTGGGAGACCCAGTACTTC.

The chain employs TRBV7-2 and TRBJ1-1; D is ambiguous. The V end lost 5 bases, the J end lost 1 base, and 8 bases lay between the germline ends. The germline V gene has CDR1 SGHTA and CDR2 FQGNSA. This CDR3 has 13 residues. CDR3 protein: CASSLYTNTEAFF. The CDR3 nucleotides read TGTGCCAGCAGCCTCTATACGAACACTGAAGCTTTCTTT.

This sequence joins TRBV19 and TRBJ2-7; 7 nucleotides agree with TRBD1. Germline values: CDR1 LNHDA, CDR2 SQIVND (reference sequence). This CDR3 contains 13 residues. Unmatched junction bases numbered 5, after V lost 5 bases and J lost 4 bases. This CDR3 reads CASSEGRGYEQYF. In DNA form, the CDR3 reads TGTGCCAGTAGTGAGGGCAGGGGGTACGAGCAGTACTTC.

The rearrangement links TRBV5-1 to TRBJ2-5; possibly TRBD1 for D (7 bases). V lost 2 bases and J lost 5, with 22 bases in between. Per the germline V gene, CDR1 is SGHRS and CDR2 is YFSETQ. This CDR3 comprises 17 residues. The CDR3 bases are TGCGCCAGCAGCTTCTCCAGGGGGGCAGTAGGCTTTGAGACCCAGTACTTC. The encoded protein is CASSFSRGAVGFETQYF. Together with reference TRBV5-1 and TRBJ2-5, the CDR3 gives the full variable domain: KAGVTQTPRYLIKTRGQQVTLSCSPISGHRSVSWYQQTPGQGLQFLFEYFSETQRNKGNFPGRFSGRQFSNSRSEMNVSTLELGDSALYLCASSFSRGAVGFETQYFGPGTRLLVL.

The count of this clone is one. The genes are TRBV10-3 and TRBJ2-1, with D tentatively TRBD2 (5 bases). V lost 5 bases and J lost 7, with 6 bases in between. Germline lookup yields CDR1 ENHRY and CDR2 SYGVKD. This CDR3 has 11 residues. The CDR3 spells CAISRGNEQFF. Here the CDR3 DNA reads TGTGCCATCAGTAGAGGGAATGAGCAGTTCTTC.

V usage is TRBV29-1 and J usage is TRBJ2-7; D is unresolved. Trimming shortened V by 8 bases and J by 3 bases, and 23 bases separated the two germline ends. The CDR3 is made up of 15 amino acids. Germline V lookup: CDR1 SQVTM, CDR2 ANQGSEA. CDR3 amino acids: CSIHDQSRPGYEQYF. As DNA, the CDR3 is TGCAGCATCCATGACCAGAGTAGACCAGGCTACGAGCAGTACTTC.

Here the CDR3 DNA reads TGTGCCAGCAGCTTATCAGGGGGAACTGAAGCTTTCTTT. It specifies CASSLSGGTEAFF. V gene TRBV7-9 combines with J gene TRBJ1-1; 7 nucleotides match TRBD1. J gave up 5 bases and V 2 bases, and 2 bases lay outside the gene matches. The CDR3 is 13 residues long. In germline, CDR1 is SEHNR, CDR2 FQNEAQ (reference sequence). The whole variable domain, filled in from reference TRBV7-9 and TRBJ1-1, reads DTGVSQNPRHKITKRGQNVTFRCDPISEHNRLYWYRQTLGQGPEFLTYFQNEAQLEKSRLLSDRFSAERPKGSFSTLEIQRTEQGDSAMYLCASSLSGGTEAFFGQGTRLTVV.

The V and J genes are TRBV7-2 and TRBJ2-7, with TRBD2 identical over 13 bases. Germline trimming cut 5 bases from V and 7 bases from J; bases unmatched to any gene: 11. Germline lookup yields CDR1 SGHTA and CDR2 FQGNSA. CDR3 size: 16 residues. The CDR3 DNA sequence: TGTGCCAGCAGCCCCCGAACTAGCGGGGGGGCTAGGGAGCAGTACTTC. Its translation is CASSPRTSGGAREQYF. The full variable domain, completed using reference TRBV7-2 and TRBJ2-7, is GAGVSQSPSNKVTEKGKDVELRCDPISGHTALYWYRQSLGQGLEFLIYFQGNSAPDKSGLPSDRFSAERTGGSVSTLTIQRTQQEDSAVYLCASSPRTSGGAREQYFGPGTRLTVT.

This chain links TRBV4-1 with TRBJ2-2; the match to TRBD2 covers 8 bases. With 4 bases clipped from V and 5 bases from J, the junction kept 6 bases outside the gene matches. CDR1 MGHRA and CDR2 YSYEKL come from the germline V gene. This CDR3 contains 15 residues. CDR3 bases: TGCGCCAGCAGCCTTCCCGCGGGGGGAACCGGGGAGCTGTTTTTT. It is translated as CASSLPAGGTGELFF.

This rearrangement joins TRBV7-9 to TRBJ2-1, with 9 bases aligning to TRBD2. Germline loops: CDR1 SEHNR, CDR2 FQNEAQ (reference sequence). The CDR3 extends over 16 amino acids. V lost 4 bases, J lost 13 bases, and 17 bases stayed unmatched. Here the CDR3 reads CASSSTSQRLAAKQFF. As DNA, the CDR3 is TGTGCCAGCAGCTCCACGAGCCAAAGACTAGCGGCAAAACAGTTCTTC.

This clone was picked up one time. A junction end diverges from the germline sequence, so it may reflect a read error. The chain recombines TRBV2 with TRBJ2-5; perhaps TRBD2 as D (6 bases). Looked up from germline, CDR1 is SNHLY and CDR2 is FYNNEI. This CDR3 region has 11 residues. The CDR3 DNA sequence: TGTGCCAGCAGTGAAGCTAGCGGAGAGAACTTC. It specifies CASSEASGENF.

The chain joins TRBV18 to TRBJ2-1; 9 bases agree with TRBD2. J gave up 5 bases and V 2 bases, and 7 bases lay outside the gene matches. CDR3 length: 16 residues. CDR1 and CDR2 (germline): KGHSH, LQKENI. As DNA, the CDR3 is TGTGCCAGCTCACCATGGGCTAGCGGGGCCAACAATGAGCAGTTCTTC. This sequence encodes CASSPWASGANNEQFF. The full variable domain, in which reference TRBV18 and TRBJ2-1 provide the parts outside the CDR3, is NAGVMQNPRHLVRRRGQEARLRCSPMKGHSHVYWYRQLPEEGLKFMVYLQKENIIDESGMPKERFSAEFPKEGPSILRIQQVVRGDSAAYFCASSPWASGANNEQFFGPGTRLTVL.